Presented here are 20 T cell receptor beta chains from one specimen sequenced in a study of blood T cell repertoires in COVID-19. Profiling relied on immunoSEQ multiplex PCR, and the TCRdb table lists in-frame clones only, not all of them. The sample holds some 200,000 clones, 86% seen once. The sample was PBMCs or T cells enriched from blood (not recorded which). The receptors here all came from a woman between 35 and 50 years old with acute COVID-19.

The CDR3 protein is CASSRGTTEFAFF. Written as DNA, the CDR3 is TGCGCCAGCAGCCGGGGGACTACCGAGTTTGCTTTCTTT. V and J are TRBV4-1 and TRBJ1-1; D might be TRBD1 (5 bases). Germline CDR1 reads MGHRA; CDR2 reads YSYEKL. The V gene lost 4 bases and the J gene lost 11 bases, with 17 bases spanning the gap. The CDR3 totals 13 residues.

This CDR3 is CASSVNMDTEAFF. The DNA for the CDR3 is TGTGCCAGCAGTGTCAACATGGACACTGAAGCTTTCTTT. This sequence joins TRBV2 and TRBJ1-1; D is ambiguous. The CDR3 spans 13 residues. V was cut by 4 bases and J by 3 bases, with 9 bases left in between. Germline lookup yields CDR1 SNHLY and CDR2 FYNNEI.

The genes are TRBV12-5 and TRBJ1-6, with D possibly TRBD1 on 5 matching bases. The CDR3 length is 15 residues. CDR1 and CDR2 (germline): LGHNT, FRNRAP. V was pared by 2 bases and J by 9 bases, with 14 bases between. The CDR3 region has the DNA TGTGCTAGTGGTTTGATAACAGGTATCGCTTCACCCCTCCACTTT. As protein: CASGLITGIASPLHF. The variable domain in full, with the rest retrieved from reference TRBV12-5 and TRBJ1-6, is DARVTQTPRHKVTEMGQEVTMRCQPILGHNTVFWYRQTMMQGLELLAYFRNRAPLDDSGMPKDRFSAEMPDATLATLKIQPSEPRDSAVYFCASGLITGIASPLHFGNGTRLTVT.

The chain carries TRBV5-1 and TRBJ2-5; 11 nucleotides line up with TRBD1. Germline CDR1 is SGHRS and CDR2 is YFSETQ. The CDR3 is 14 amino acids. With 7 bases clipped from V and 3 bases from J, the junction kept 5 bases outside the gene matches. The CDR3 sequence: CASAAGQGEETQYF. CDR3 nucleotides: TGCGCCAGCGCAGCGGGACAGGGGGAAGAGACCCAGTACTTC.

The chain links TRBV3-1 (or the pseudogene TRBV3-2) to TRBJ1-2; 7 bases agree with TRBD1. V gave up 2 bases and J gave up 5 bases; unmatched junction bases: 5. CDR1 is LGHDT, CDR2 YNNKEL, per germline (reference sequence). This CDR3 spans 14 amino acids. The CDR3 nucleotides are TGTGCCAGCAGCCAAAAGGGGGCGAATTATGGCTACACCTTC. Translated: CASSQKGANYGYTF.

This chain links TRBV7-9 with TRBJ2-1; D possibly corresponds to TRBD2 (6 bases). V lost 0 bases and J lost 7, with 13 bases in between. This CDR3 contains 15 residues. Germline CDR1 is SEHNR and CDR2 is FQNEAQ (reference sequence). The DNA of the CDR3 is TGTGCCAGCAGCTTAGCGGGCAGACTAGGGAATGAGCAGTTCTTC. The encoded protein is CASSLAGRLGNEQFF.

The chain links TRBV30 to TRBJ1-5, with 10 nucleotides matching TRBD1. The CDR3 is made up of 15 amino acids. CDR1 and CDR2 from the germline V gene are GTSNPN and SVGIG (reference sequence). Unmatched junction bases numbered 2, after V lost 0 bases and J lost 3 bases. CDR3 region: CAWSVGTGDNQPQHF. CDR3 DNA: TGTGCCTGGAGTGTAGGGACAGGGGACAATCAGCCCCAGCATTTT. The complete variable domain, with remaining parts taken from reference TRBV30 and TRBJ1-5, reads SQTIHQWPATLVQPVGSPLSLECTVEGTSNPNLYWYRQAAGRGLQLLFYSVGIGQISSEVPQNLSASRPQDRQFILSSKKLLLSDSGFYLCAWSVGTGDNQPQHFGDGTRLSIL.

The rearrangement joins TRBV5-5 to TRBJ2-1, with no clear D. This CDR3 contains 13 residues. Germline V CDR1 and CDR2: SGHKS, YYEKEE (reference sequence). Trimming shortened V by 1 base and J by 3 bases, and 5 bases separated the two germline ends. The CDR3 nucleotides are TGTGCCAGCAGCTTGTCCCGCTACAATGAGCAGTTCTTC. This gives the protein CASSLSRYNEQFF.

The chain is built from TRBV14 and TRBJ1-1; 11 nucleotides agree with TRBD1. The CDR3 is 13 residues long. Trimming took 5 bases from V and 7 from J; bases not matched to a gene: 3. Germline assignment: CDR1 SGHDN and CDR2 FVKESK. In DNA form, the CDR3 reads TGTGCCAGCAGCTGGGACAGGGGGGGTGAAGCTTTCTTT. It codes for CASSWDRGGEAFF.

The chain combines TRBV5-5 with TRBJ2-4; the match to TRBD1 covers 8 bases. The ends lost 0 bases at V and 1 base at J; junction bases unmatched: 9. The CDR3 is made up of 18 amino acids. From germline, CDR1 is SGHKS and CDR2 YYEKEE (reference sequence). This CDR3 reads CASSLVGQGTRAKNIQYF. In DNA, the CDR3 is TGTGCCAGCAGCTTGGTAGGACAGGGTACGAGGGCCAAAAACATTCAGTACTTC.

This chain links TRBV30 with TRBJ1-1; tentatively, D is TRBD1 (6 bases). The CDR3 sequence is 15 residues long. Trimming stripped 4 bases from V and 4 bases from J, with 19 bases between. CDR1 and CDR2 (germline): GTSNPN, SVGIG (reference sequence). The CDR3 sequence is CAWKAGGGRFTEAFF. Here the CDR3 DNA reads TGTGCCTGGAAGGCGGGGGGCGGTCGGTTCACTGAAGCTTTCTTT.

In DNA form, the CDR3 reads TGTGCCAGCAGGTCGGGGATCACCGGGGAGCTGTTTTTT. This encodes CASRSGITGELFF. The chain is built from TRBV5-4 and TRBJ2-2, with D tentatively TRBD2 (5 bases). The CDR3 has 13 residues. V was pared by 5 bases and J by 4 bases, with 9 bases between. CDR1 is SGHNT, CDR2 YYREEE, per germline (reference sequence).

This chain joins TRBV5-1 and TRBJ1-2, with D perhaps matching TRBD1 (6 bases). Trimming took 4 bases from V and 1 from J, leaving 17 bases between them. Germline values: CDR1 SGHRS, CDR2 YFSETQ. The CDR3 extends over 16 amino acids. The CDR3 DNA sequence: TGCGCCAGCAGCCCCGTTGGACAGAACTATAACTATGGCTACACCTTC. It yields the protein CASSPVGQNYNYGYTF.

The chain links TRBV2 to TRBJ1-5; D is perhaps TRBD1 (6 bases). The germline V gene has CDR1 SNHLY and CDR2 FYNNEI. The CDR3 consists of 13 residues. V was clipped by 8 bases and J by 5 bases, with 13 bases between them. CDR3 in amino acids: CASVGRGYQPQHF. As DNA, the CDR3 is TGTGCCAGCGTCGGCAGGGGATATCAGCCCCAGCATTTT.

The rearrangement joins TRBV5-4 to TRBJ1-2; TRBD1 might be the D (5 bases). The CDR3 consists of 14 residues. Trimming shortened V by 3 bases and J by 8 bases, and 17 bases separated the two germline ends. Germline V gene sequence: CDR1 SGHNT, CDR2 YYREEE (reference sequence). The CDR3 is CASSSFRDSGGYTF. In DNA, the CDR3 is TGTGCCAGCAGCTCCTTCAGGGATTCTGGCGGCTACACCTTC.

The chain uses TRBV6-5 and TRBJ1-2, with no clear D. This CDR3 spans 14 amino acids. Germline lookup yields CDR1 MNHEY and CDR2 SVGAGI. The ends were cut back, 6 bases at V and 2 bases at J, with 13 bases in the middle. CDR3 nucleotides: TGTGCCAGCAGCGAGACAAGATTAAACTATGGCTACACCTTC. This sequence encodes CASSETRLNYGYTF.

J is TRBJ1-4 and V is TRBV25-1; D is uncertain. Germline V CDR1 and CDR2: MGHDK, SYGVNS. This CDR3 is built from 12 residues. Trimming pared 3 bases from V and 7 bases from J, leaving 6 bases between. Here the CDR3 reads CASSDPGEKLFF. The CDR3 nucleotides are TGTGCCAGCAGTGACCCGGGTGAAAAACTGTTTTTT.

The chain employs TRBV5-1 and TRBJ1-1; D is unresolved. The CDR3 length is 14 residues. V shed 1 base and J shed 5 bases, with 12 bases lying between them. Germline V gene sequence: CDR1 SGHRS, CDR2 YFSETQ. This chain's CDR3 is CASSLSGGRTEAFF. For the CDR3, the DNA is TGCGCCAGCAGCTTGTCAGGAGGTCGTACTGAAGCTTTCTTT.

This clone has just one count. The gene calls are TRBV29-1 and TRBJ1-2; 7 positions agree with TRBD1. The length of the CDR3 is 17 residues. Looked up from germline, CDR1 is SQVTM and CDR2 is ANQGSEA. V trimming: 0 bases; J trimming: 0 bases; junction bases outside the gene matches: 10. The DNA of the CDR3 is TGCAGCGTTGAAGATCCGAGGACAGGCGCGGCTAACTATGGCTACACCTTC. Translating gives CSVEDPRTGAANYGYTF.

J is TRBJ2-7 and V is TRBV7-8; D gene uncertain. The CDR3 is made up of 12 amino acids. Germline V lookup: CDR1 SGHVS, CDR2 FQNEAQ. Trimming cost V 4 bases and J 6 bases, with 10 bases left between them. The CDR3: CASSSLGSEQYF. The CDR3 nucleotides are TGTGCCAGCAGCTCCCTAGGTTCCGAGCAGTACTTC.